The source of this T cell receptor (beta chain) is a study of response to subunit inactivated influenza vaccine. Regarding the study as a whole: Authors suggested few new T cells are recruited by each seasonal influenza vaccination.

TCRdb redid the calling of the RT-PCR reads with MiXCR, one entry per CDR3 protein. The table shows 860,000 or so distinct CDR3 sequences, with approximately 22% occurring only once. Concerning this clonotype: Antigen unknown. One end of the junction varies from germline; a read error may be responsible.

This CDR3 spans 15 amino acids. The genes are TRBV12-3 or TRBV12-4 and TRBJ2-3, with D tentatively TRBD2 (5 bases). This sequence originates from a man aged 50-59 years who received an inactivated influenza vaccine. Sample: PBMCs from blood, taken 4 to 6 days after vaccination. Written as DNA, the CDR3 is TGTTCCAGCAATTCTTGGGTGAGGGGCACAGATACGCAGTATTTT. The encoded protein is CSSNSWVRGTDTQYF.